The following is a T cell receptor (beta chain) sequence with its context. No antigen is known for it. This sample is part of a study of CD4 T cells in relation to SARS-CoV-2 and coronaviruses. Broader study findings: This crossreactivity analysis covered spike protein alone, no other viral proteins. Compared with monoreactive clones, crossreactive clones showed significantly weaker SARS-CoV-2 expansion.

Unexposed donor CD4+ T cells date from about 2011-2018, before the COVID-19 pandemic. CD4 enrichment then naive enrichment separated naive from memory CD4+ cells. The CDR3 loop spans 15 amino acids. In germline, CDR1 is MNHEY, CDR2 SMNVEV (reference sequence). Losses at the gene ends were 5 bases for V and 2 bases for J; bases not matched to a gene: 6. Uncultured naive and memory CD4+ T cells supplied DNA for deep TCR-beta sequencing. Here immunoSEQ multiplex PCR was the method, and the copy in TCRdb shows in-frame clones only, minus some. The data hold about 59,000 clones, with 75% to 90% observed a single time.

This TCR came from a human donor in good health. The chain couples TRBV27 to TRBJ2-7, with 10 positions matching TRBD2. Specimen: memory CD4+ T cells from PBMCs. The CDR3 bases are TGTGCCAGCAGTCACAAGCGGGAGGGTACCTACGAGCAGTACTTC. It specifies CASSHKREGTYEQYF.